One T cell receptor beta chain is described in this entry. The sample is drawn from a study of blood T cell repertoires in COVID-19. The germline gives CDR1 MNHNY, CDR2 SVGAGI (reference sequence). The CDR3 length is 16 residues. Trimming stripped 5 bases from V and 0 bases from J, with 16 bases between. The assay was immunoSEQ multiplex PCR, and TCRdb's table has in-frame clones only and misses some. The sample records 150,000 to 200,000 clones, 75% to 95% being singletons. This rearrangement joins TRBV6-6 to TRBJ1-1, with D perhaps TRBD1 (5 bases). Sequencing used peripheral blood. This TCR came from a middle-aged man with acute or convalescent COVID-19. CDR3 in DNA: TGTGCCAGCAGTCGAAAAACGGGGGGACTGAACACTGAAGCTTTCTTT. Translated, it gives CASSRKTGGLNTEAFF.